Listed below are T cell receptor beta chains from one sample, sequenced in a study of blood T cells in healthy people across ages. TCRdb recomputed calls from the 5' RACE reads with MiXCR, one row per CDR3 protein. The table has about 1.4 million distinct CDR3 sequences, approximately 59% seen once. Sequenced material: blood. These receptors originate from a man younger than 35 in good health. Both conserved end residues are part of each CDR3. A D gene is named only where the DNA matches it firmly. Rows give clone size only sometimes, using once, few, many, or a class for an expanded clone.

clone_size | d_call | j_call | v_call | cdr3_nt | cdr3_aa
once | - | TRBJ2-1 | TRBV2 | TGTGCCGGGACTCAGGGTAACTCCTACAATGAGCAGTTCTTC | CAGTQGNSYNEQFF
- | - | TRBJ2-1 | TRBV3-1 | TGTGCCAGCAGCCCCGGGGCAGGGCTGGATGAGCAGTTCTTC | CASSPGAGLDEQFF
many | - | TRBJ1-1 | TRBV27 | TGTGCCAGCAGTTCCTCATTGAACACTGAAGCTTTCTTT | CASSSSLNTEAFF
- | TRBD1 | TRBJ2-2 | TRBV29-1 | TGCAGCGCCGCGACAGGGACGAACACCGGGGAGCTGTTTTTT | CSAATGTNTGELFF
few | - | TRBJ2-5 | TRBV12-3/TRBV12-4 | TGTGCCAGCAGTACAAGCGAACACGAAGAGACCCAGTACTTC | CASSTSEHEETQYF
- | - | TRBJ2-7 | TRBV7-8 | TGTGCCAGCAGCTTAGCCAGTTCACTCTCCTACGAGCAGTACTTC | CASSLASSLSYEQYF
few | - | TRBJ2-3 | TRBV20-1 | TGCAGTGCCCCCCGGCATTCCAGCACAGATACGCAGTATTTT | CSAPRHSSTDTQYF
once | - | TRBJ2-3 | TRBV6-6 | TGTGCCAGCAGTCACTCTCTGGAGACTAGCACAGATACGCAGTATTTT | CASSHSLETSTDTQYF
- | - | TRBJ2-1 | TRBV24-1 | TGTGCCACCAGTGATATACAGGGCGGGCAAAACAATGAGCAGTTCTTC | CATSDIQGGQNNEQFF
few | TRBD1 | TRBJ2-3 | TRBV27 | TGTGCCAGCAGTTGGACAGGGGGCAGTACAGATACGCAGTATTTT | CASSWTGGSTDTQYF
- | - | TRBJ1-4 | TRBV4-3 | TGCGCCAGCAGCCGTCCAGGGGACAATGAAAAACTGTTTTTT | CASSRPGDNEKLFF
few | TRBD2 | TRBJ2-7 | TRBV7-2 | TGTGCCAGCAGCTTGGGGGTAGCGGGAGGGACTGACGAGCAGTACTTC | CASSLGVAGGTDEQYF
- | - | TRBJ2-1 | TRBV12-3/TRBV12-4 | TGTGCCAGCAGCCCATATCAGGGATCCGATGAGCAGTTCTTC | CASSPYQGSDEQFF
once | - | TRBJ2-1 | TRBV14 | TGTGCCAGCAGCCTGATGGGAGACTTCCATGAGCAGTTCTTC | CASSLMGDFHEQFF
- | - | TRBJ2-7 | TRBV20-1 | TGCAGTGCCAAAGGTCAACAACGGGCCTACGAGCAGTACTTC | CSAKGQQRAYEQYF
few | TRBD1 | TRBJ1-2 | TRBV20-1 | TGCAGTGCCCGGGACAGATACTATGGCTACACCTTC | CSARDRYYGYTF
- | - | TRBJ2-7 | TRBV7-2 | TGTGCCAGCAGCTTAAGGGGCCTTTCCGGGACTTCCTCCTACGAGCAGTACTTC | CASSLRGLSGTSSYEQYF
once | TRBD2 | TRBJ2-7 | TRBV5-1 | TGCGCCAGCAGCTTGGGAGGTCGAGCGGGAGGGAGTAATGAGCAGTACTTC | CASSLGGRAGGSNEQYF
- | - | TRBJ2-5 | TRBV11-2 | TGTGCCAGCAGCTTAGATCGGCAGGGTAATGAGCAGTACTTC | CASSLDRQGNEQYF
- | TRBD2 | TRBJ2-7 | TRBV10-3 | TGTGCCATCAGTGAGGCGCTAGCGGGAGACGAGCAGTACTTC | CAISEALAGDEQYF
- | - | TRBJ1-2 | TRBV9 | TGTGCCAGCAGCGCCCACGGGGGTGACTATGGCTACACCTTC | CASSAHGGDYGYTF
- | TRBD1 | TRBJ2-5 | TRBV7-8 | TGTGCCAGCAGCCCTGACAGGGCTGTTTTTGGGACCCAGTACTTC | CASSPDRAVFGTQYF
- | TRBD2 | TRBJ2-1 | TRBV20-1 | TGCAGTGCAACGTCCCCGGGACTAGCGTTTAATGAGCAGTTCTTC | CSATSPGLAFNEQFF
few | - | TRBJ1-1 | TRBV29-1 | TGCAGCGTTTCCCCTCGGCGGAACACTGAAGCTTTCTTT | CSVSPRRNTEAFF